The 7 T cell receptor beta chains below all came from one sample that was sequenced in a study of post-analysis software for immune sequencing data. Their antigen targets remain unknown. Incorporated into the TCR beta cDNA libraries were unique molecular identifiers, which served to reduce PCR and sequencing biases. From the PCR reads, TCRdb called clonotypes with MiXCR, one entry per CDR3 protein. The sample includes approximately 460,000 distinct CDR3 sequences, 40% to 55% of them seen just once. Broader study findings: The five TRBV segments detected at higher frequency in patients than in controls included TRBV5-6, TRBV5-1 and TRBV20-1.

Sample: blood. The receptors shown here come from a girl under 18 with multiple sclerosis.

The V call is TRBV9, the J call TRBJ2-4; D uncertain. This CDR3 comprises 17 residues. V was cut by 3 bases and J by 0 bases, with 16 bases left in between. In germline, CDR1 is SGDLS, CDR2 YYNGEE. The CDR3 coding sequence is TGTGCCAGCAGCGCCCCAGTGGGCACCGAAGCCAAAAACATTCAGTACTTC. Its translation is CASSAPVGTEAKNIQYF.

This clonotype was counted only a few times. This chain links TRBV5-1 with TRBJ2-3, with D perhaps TRBD2 (5 bases). Germline CDR1 and CDR2: SGHRS and YFSETQ. V was clipped by 0 bases and J by 1 base, with 12 bases between them. CDR3 length equals 16 residues. This CDR3 reads CASSLELVKGTDTQYF. The CDR3, as DNA: TGCGCCAGCAGCTTGGAACTAGTCAAGGGCACAGATACGCAGTATTTT.

This rearrangement joins TRBV20-1 to TRBJ2-7, with TRBD2 as a possible D gene (5 bases). Germline loops: CDR1 DFQATT, CDR2 SNEGSKA (reference sequence). The ends were cut back, 0 bases at V and 4 bases at J, with 16 bases in the middle. This CDR3 contains 15 residues. The CDR3, as DNA: TGCAGTGCTAGAGATCTGGCAGGAGGACTTTACGAGCAGTACTTC. Protein: CSARDLAGGLYEQYF.

The chain is built from TRBV10-3 and TRBJ1-2, with TRBD1 as a possible D gene (5 bases). The length of the CDR3 is 13 residues. Per germline, CDR1 ENHRY and CDR2 SYGVKD. V was cut by 8 bases and J by 2 bases, with 12 bases left in between. CDR3 DNA sequence: TGTGCCATCTCCGGGACGGCCAACTATGGCTACACCTTC. As protein: CAISGTANYGYTF.

This rearrangement joins TRBV20-1 to TRBJ2-3; 9 bases fit TRBD1. The CDR3 is 19 residues long. Per the germline V gene, CDR1 is DFQATT and CDR2 is SNEGSKA (reference sequence). V was pared by 4 bases and J by 2 bases, with 19 bases of the junction left unmatched. This chain's CDR3 is CSATFFLSGTGGYTDTQYF. CDR3 bases: TGCAGTGCTACTTTTTTCCTCTCCGGCACAGGGGGCTACACAGATACGCAGTATTTT.

As to this clonotype: A junction end diverges from the germline sequence, so it may reflect a read error. This chain connects TRBV11-1 to TRBJ1-1, with a weak D call TRBD1 (5 bases). This CDR3 has 16 residues. Germline-derived CDR1 and CDR2 are SGHAT and FQDESV (reference sequence). As DNA, the CDR3 is TGCGCCAGCAGCTTATTTCGGGGCTTGTCGAACACTGAAGCTTTCTTT. It is translated as CASSLFRGLSNTEAFF.

The rearrangement links TRBV7-9 to TRBJ2-7; TRBD1 matches 8 bases. The CDR3 runs 16 residues. V trimming: 1 base; J trimming: 5 bases; junction bases outside the gene matches: 10. Germline values: CDR1 SEHNR, CDR2 FQNEAQ (reference sequence). CDR3 in amino acids: CASSLEQRTGIDEQYF. CDR3 nucleotides: TGTGCCAGCAGCTTAGAACAAAGGACAGGGATAGACGAGCAGTACTTC.